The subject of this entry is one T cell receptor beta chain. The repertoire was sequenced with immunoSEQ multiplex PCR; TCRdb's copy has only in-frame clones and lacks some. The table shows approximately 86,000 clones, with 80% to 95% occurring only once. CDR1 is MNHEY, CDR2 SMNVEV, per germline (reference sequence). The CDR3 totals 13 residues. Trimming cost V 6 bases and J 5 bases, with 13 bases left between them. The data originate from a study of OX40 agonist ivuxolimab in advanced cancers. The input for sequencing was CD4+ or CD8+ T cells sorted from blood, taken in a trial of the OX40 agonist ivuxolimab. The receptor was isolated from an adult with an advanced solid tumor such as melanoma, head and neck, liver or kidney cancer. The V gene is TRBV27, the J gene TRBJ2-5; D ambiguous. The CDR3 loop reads CASRAHSPETQYF. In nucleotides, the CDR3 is TGTGCCAGCAGGGCCCATTCGCCGGAGACCCAGTACTTC.